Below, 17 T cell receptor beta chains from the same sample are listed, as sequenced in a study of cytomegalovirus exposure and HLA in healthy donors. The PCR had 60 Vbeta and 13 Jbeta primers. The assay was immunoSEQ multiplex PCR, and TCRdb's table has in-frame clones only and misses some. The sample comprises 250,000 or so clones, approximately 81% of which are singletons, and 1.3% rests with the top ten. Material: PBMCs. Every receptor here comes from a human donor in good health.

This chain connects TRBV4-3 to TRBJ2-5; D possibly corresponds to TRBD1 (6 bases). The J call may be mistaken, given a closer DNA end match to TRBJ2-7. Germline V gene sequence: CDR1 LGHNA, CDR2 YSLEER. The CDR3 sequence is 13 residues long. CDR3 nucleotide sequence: TGCGCCAGCAGCCAAACAGGGAAGCACGAGCAGTACTTC. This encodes CASSQTGKHEQYF.

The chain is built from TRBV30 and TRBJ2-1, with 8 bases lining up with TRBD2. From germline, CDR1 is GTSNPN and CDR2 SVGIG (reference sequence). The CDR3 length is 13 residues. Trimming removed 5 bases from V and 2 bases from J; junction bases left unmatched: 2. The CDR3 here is CAWASGPYNEQFF. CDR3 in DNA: TGTGCCTGGGCTAGCGGGCCCTACAATGAGCAGTTCTTC.

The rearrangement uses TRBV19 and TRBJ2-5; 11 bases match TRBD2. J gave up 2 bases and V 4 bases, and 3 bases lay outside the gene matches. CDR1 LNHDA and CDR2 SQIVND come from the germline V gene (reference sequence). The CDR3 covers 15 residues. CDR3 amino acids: CASSTGLAVQETQYF. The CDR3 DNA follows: TGTGCCAGTAGTACGGGACTAGCGGTACAAGAGACCCAGTACTTC. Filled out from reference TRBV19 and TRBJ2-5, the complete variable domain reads DGGITQSPKYLFRKEGQNVTLSCEQNLNHDAMYWYRQDPGQGLRLIYYSQIVNDFQKGDIAEGYSVSREKKESFPLTVTSAQKNPTAFYLCASSTGLAVQETQYFGPGTRLLVL.

CDR3 residues: CASSYGDRVQETQYF. The CDR3 bases are TGTGCCAGCAGTTACGGGGACAGGGTCCAAGAGACCCAGTACTTC. The V call is TRBV6-5, the J call TRBJ2-5; 9 nucleotides align to TRBD1. In germline, CDR1 is MNHEY, CDR2 SVGAGI. CDR3 length: 15 amino acids. The junction had 2 bases not matched to a gene; V was cut back by 2 bases and J by 1 base.

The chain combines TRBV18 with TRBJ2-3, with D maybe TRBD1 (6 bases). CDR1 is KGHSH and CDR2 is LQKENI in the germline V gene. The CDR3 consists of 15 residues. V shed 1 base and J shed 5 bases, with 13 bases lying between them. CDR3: CASSPQSQGLDTQYF. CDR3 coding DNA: TGTGCCAGCTCACCACAATCTCAGGGGCTAGATACGCAGTATTTT.

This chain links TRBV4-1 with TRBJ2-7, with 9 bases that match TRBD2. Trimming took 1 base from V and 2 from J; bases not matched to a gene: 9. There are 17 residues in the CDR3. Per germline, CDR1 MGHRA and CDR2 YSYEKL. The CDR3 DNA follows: TGCGCCAGCAGCCAAGGTACCGATCGCGGGAGGGCCTACGAGCAGTACTTC. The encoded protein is CASSQGTDRGRAYEQYF.

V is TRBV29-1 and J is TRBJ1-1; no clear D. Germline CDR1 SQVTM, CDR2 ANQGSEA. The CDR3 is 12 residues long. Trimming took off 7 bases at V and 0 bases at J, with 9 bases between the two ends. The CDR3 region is CSAQNVNTEAFF. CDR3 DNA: TGCAGCGCTCAGAATGTGAACACTGAAGCTTTCTTT. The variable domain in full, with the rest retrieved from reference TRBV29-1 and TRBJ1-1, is SAVISQKPSRDICQRGTSLTIQCQVDSQVTMMFWYRQQPGQSLTLIATANQGSEATYESGFVIDKFPISRPNLTFSTLTVSNMSPEDSSIYLCSAQNVNTEAFFGQGTRLTVV.

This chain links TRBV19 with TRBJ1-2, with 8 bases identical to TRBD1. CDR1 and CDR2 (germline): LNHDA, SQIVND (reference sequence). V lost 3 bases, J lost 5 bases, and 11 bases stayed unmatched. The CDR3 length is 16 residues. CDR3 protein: CASSIGSPGQEYGYTF. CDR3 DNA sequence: TGTGCCAGTAGTATCGGCTCACCGGGACAGGAGTATGGCTACACCTTC.

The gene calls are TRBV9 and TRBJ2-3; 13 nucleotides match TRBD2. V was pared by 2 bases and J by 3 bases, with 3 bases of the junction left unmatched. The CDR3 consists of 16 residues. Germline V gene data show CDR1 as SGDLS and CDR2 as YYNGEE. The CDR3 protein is CASSVLLAGGTDTQYF. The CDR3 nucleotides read TGTGCCAGCAGCGTTTTACTAGCGGGAGGGACAGATACGCAGTATTTT. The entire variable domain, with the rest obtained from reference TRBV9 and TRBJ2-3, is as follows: DSGVTQTPKHLITATGQRVTLRCSPRSGDLSVYWYQQSLDQGLQFLIQYYNGEERAKGNILERFSAQQFPDLHSELNLSSLELGDSALYFCASSVLLAGGTDTQYFGPGTRLTVL.

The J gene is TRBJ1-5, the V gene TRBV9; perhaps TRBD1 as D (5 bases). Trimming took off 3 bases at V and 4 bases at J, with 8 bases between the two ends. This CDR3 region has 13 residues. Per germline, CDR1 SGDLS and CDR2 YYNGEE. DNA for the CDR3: TGTGCCAGCAGCGCGGGGGGGAATCAGCCCCAGCATTTT. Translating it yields CASSAGGNQPQHF.

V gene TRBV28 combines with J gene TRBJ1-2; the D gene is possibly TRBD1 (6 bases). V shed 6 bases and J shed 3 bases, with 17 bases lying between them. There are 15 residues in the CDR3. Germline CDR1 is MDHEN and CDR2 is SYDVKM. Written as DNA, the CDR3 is TGTGCCAGCAGCCCTGGGGACAAGAGGGACTATGGCTACACCTTC. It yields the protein CASSPGDKRDYGYTF.

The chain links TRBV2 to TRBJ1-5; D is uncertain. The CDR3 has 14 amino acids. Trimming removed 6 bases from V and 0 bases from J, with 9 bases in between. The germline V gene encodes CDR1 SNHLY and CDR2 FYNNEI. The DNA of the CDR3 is TGTGCCAGCAGAGACGGGTATAGCAATCAGCCCCAGCATTTT. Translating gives CASRDGYSNQPQHF.

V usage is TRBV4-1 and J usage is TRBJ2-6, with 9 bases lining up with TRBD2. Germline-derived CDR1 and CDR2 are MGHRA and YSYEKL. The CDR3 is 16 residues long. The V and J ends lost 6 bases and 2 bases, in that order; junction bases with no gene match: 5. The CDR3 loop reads CASSSGSLTGANVLTF. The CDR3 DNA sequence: TGCGCCAGCAGTAGCGGGAGTTTAACTGGGGCCAACGTCCTGACTTTC.

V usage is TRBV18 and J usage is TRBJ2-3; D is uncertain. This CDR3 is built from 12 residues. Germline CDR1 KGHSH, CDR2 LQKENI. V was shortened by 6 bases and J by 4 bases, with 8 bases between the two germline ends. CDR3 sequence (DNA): TGTGCCAGCTCCCCCCAGGCAGATACGCAGTATTTT. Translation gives CASSPQADTQYF.

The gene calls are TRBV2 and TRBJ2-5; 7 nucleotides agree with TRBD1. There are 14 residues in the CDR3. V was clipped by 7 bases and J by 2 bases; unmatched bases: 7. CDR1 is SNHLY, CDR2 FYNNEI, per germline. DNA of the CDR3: TGTGCCAGCACAAAGACAGGGTCGCAAGAGACCCAGTACTTC. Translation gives CASTKTGSQETQYF. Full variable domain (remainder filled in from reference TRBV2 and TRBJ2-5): EPEVTQTPSHQVTQMGQEVILRCVPISNHLYFYWYRQILGQKVEFLVSFYNNEISEKSEIFDDQFSVERPDGSNFTLKIRSTKLEDSAMYFCASTKTGSQETQYFGPGTRLLVL.

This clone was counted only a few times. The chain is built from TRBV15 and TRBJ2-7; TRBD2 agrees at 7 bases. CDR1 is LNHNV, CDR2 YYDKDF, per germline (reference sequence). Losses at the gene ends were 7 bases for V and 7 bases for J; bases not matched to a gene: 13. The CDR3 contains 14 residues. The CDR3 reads CATNALFLGGEQYF. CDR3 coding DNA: TGTGCCACCAATGCTTTATTTCTGGGGGGGGAGCAGTACTTC.

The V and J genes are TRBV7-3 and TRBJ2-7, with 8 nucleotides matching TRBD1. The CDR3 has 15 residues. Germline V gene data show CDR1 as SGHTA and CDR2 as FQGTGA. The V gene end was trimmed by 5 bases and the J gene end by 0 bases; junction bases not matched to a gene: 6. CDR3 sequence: CASSQGAQSSYEQYF. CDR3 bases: TGTGCCAGCAGCCAGGGGGCTCAGAGCTCCTACGAGCAGTACTTC.